This T cell receptor (beta chain) appears in the sequencing data of a study of Graves' ophthalmopathy and Graves' hyperthyroidism. This clonotype was counted ten times or more. The germline V and J ends were trimmed by 6 bases and 4 bases, with 15 bases remaining between them. CDR1 and CDR2 (germline): MNHNY, SVGAGI (reference sequence). CDR3 length: 14 residues. Amplified TCR beta CDR3 regions were obtained using RNA transcripts as template. After a first-round RT-PCR with HTBI primers, a second-round multiplex PCR was run. TCRdb used MiXCR to reprocess the multiplex PCR reads, holding one entry per CDR3 protein. The table has approximately 640,000 distinct CDR3 sequences, 35% to 45% seen once.

The chain combines TRBV6-6 with TRBJ2-5; TRBD1 might be the D (6 bases). Sequenced: peripheral blood. The sequence was obtained from an adult man with Graves' ophthalmopathy. Here the CDR3 reads CASSSLGTLETQYF. CDR3 coding DNA: TGTGCCAGCAGCTCGCTCGGGACATTAGAGACCCAGTACTTC.